This TCR beta chain originates from a study of T cell responses to AZD1222 COVID-19 vaccine. V was cut by 10 bases and J by 4 bases, with 13 bases left in between. There are 13 residues in the CDR3. Germline loops: CDR1 SNHLY, CDR2 FYNNEI. Repertoires were generated with immunoSEQ multiplex PCR, while TCRdb's copy carries only in-frame clones and drops some. The repertoire holds about 130,000 clones, with roughly 90% as singletons. Overall study findings and caveats: A mostly white British donor set with more females was recruited, and clonal diversity was possibly underestimated. Spike-spanning, vaccine-associated CD4 TCRs were dominant at 160-218 and 743-854. It was only after the peak T cell response that any repertoires were sampled.

For this clone: Antigen specificity is unknown.

This clonotype originated in an adult in good health. Sequenced here: peripheral blood, sampled on day 0 of AZD1222 vaccination. This chain uses TRBV2 with TRBJ2-2; possibly TRBD1 or TRBD2 for D (5 bases each). Written as DNA, the CDR3 is TGTGCCATCCTAACGGGGCTCACCGGGGAGCTGTTTTTT. It is translated as CAILTGLTGELFF.